The 2 T cell receptor beta chains below all came from one sample that was sequenced in a study of identical twins. TCRdb reanalysed the 5' RACE reads using MiXCR and keeps one entry per CDR3 protein. The sample holds about 810,000 distinct CDR3 sequences, 10% to 15% seen once. The same data also went into a second study, on yellow fever vaccine responses in identical twins.

The source material was PBMCs. The receptors shown here come from a woman younger than 35 in good health.

This clonotype was recorded many times. This chain connects TRBV28 to TRBJ1-1, with D unresolved. In germline, CDR1 is MDHEN, CDR2 SYDVKM. V lost 3 bases and J lost 3, with 23 bases in between. The CDR3 extends over 18 amino acids. The CDR3 DNA reads TGTGCCAGCAGTTTTAGTACCGCCGAGGGCCCACTAGACACTGAAGCTTTCTTT. It codes for CASSFSTAEGPLDTEAFF.

This clonotype was seen many times. The rearrangement uses TRBV11-2 and TRBJ2-7; D uncertain. V was trimmed by 2 bases and J by 3 bases, leaving 5 bases between them. CDR1 is SGHAT and CDR2 is FQNNGV in the germline V gene. This CDR3 comprises 12 residues. The CDR3 reads CASSLSLYEQYF. CDR3 DNA sequence: TGTGCCAGCAGCTTATCGCTCTACGAGCAGTACTTC.